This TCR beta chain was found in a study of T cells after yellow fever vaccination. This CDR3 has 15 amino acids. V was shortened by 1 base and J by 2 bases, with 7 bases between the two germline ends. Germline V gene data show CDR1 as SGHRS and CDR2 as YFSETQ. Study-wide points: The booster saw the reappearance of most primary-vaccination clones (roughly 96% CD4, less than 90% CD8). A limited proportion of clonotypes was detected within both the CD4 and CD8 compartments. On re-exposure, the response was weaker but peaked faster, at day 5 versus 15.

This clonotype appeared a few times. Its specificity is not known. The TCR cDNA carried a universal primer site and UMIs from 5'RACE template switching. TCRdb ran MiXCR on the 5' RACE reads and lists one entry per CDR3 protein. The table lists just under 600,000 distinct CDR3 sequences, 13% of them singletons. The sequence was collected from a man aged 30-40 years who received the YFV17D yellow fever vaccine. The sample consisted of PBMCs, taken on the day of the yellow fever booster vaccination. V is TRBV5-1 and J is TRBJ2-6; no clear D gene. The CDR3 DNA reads TGCGCCAGCAGCTTGTCGGACCCTGGGGCCAACGTCCTGACTTTC. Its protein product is CASSLSDPGANVLTF.